These T cell receptor beta chains were read from a single sample in a study of tumor-infiltrating lymphocytes in primary liver carcinoma. MiXCR, applied by TCRdb to the multiplex PCR reads, yields one record per CDR3 protein. The data hold some 50,000 distinct CDR3 sequences, with about three quarters observed a single time. The sample comprised liver tumor tissue from sampling region 5. All receptors come from a middle-aged man with primary liver carcinoma and hepatitis B virus infection. Both conserved end residues are trimmed from each CDR3. The D gene is left open where the match is weak.

TRBJ2-2 NA TRBV4-1 TSGPGPNTGELF
TRBJ2-1 TRBD2 TRBV10-2 ASSPSLAGDNEQL
TRBJ2-7 NA TRBV7-8 ASSEPDGGLNFYEQY
TRBJ2-1 NA TRBV10-3 AISADGTFSWSEGNEQF
TRBJ2-7 TRBD2 TRBV7-8 ASSLAGGLNYEQY
TRBJ2-1 NA TRBV11-1 ASSLGPAGEVDNEQF
TRBJ1-5 NA TRBV19 ASTFDRNQPQH
TRBJ2-2 TRBD2 TRBV10-1 ASSGGLAGLERGELY
TRBJ2-1 NA TRBV4-1 ASSHDQGIQF
TRBJ2-3 NA TRBV10-3 AISESGTETQY
TRBJ2-1 TRBD2 TRBV12-3/TRBV12-4 ASGLRERGEQF
TRBJ2-3 TRBD1 TRBV9 ASSVSGQGPDTQY
TRBJ2-7 TRBD2 TRBV5-1 ASSLAGGMDEQY
TRBJ1-2 NA TRBV6-2/TRBV6-3 ASGCSVRVGYT
TRBJ2-2 TRBD2 TRBV11-2 ASSTSGRANTGELF
TRBJ2-3 TRBD2 TRBV7-8 TSGVAGPDTQF
TRBJ1-4 NA TRBV29-1 SVKKDSNERLF
TRBJ1-5 NA TRBV6-6 ASSPPIRSNQPQR
TRBJ1-2 TRBD1 TRBV12-3/TRBV12-4 ASSPPHGQGYYGYT
TRBJ2-5 TRBD2 TRBV20-1 SARDSSGVQETQY
TRBJ1-1 NA TRBV30 TWRATDGEAF
TRBJ1-2 NA TRBV4-1 ASSQITGVNCGYT
TRBJ2-5 TRBD2 TRBV4-2 TSSPWSGGPDQETHY
TRBJ2-7 NA TRBV29-1 SVITEGSLHEQY
TRBJ2-7 NA TRBV11-2 ASTPSEAAQYEQY
TRBJ2-7 NA TRBV13 ASSTSGTVYEQY
TRBJ2-5 TRBD1 TRBV6-1 ASRDRGLETQY
TRBJ2-6 NA TRBV5-1 ASSLAPQGSGANVLT
TRBJ1-2 TRBD1 TRBV24-1 ATSDDRDRVLDYGYT
TRBJ2-5 NA TRBV5-1 ASSLAGSETQY
TRBJ2-5 NA TRBV9 ASSLGVQEAQY
TRBJ2-7 TRBD2 TRBV4-2 ATTGLAGVYKFHGQY
TRBJ1-4 TRBD1 TRBV2 GSSEVQGFEKLF
TRBJ1-2 NA TRBV29-1 SVETLGGGYT
TRBJ2-3 NA TRBV6-6 ASETGTDTQY
TRBJ1-5 NA TRBV6-6 ASSYRVEYINQPHY
TRBJ2-7 TRBD1 TRBV6-2/TRBV6-3 ASKDRGYEQH
TRBJ1-5 NA TRBV7-8 ASNPLQEPNHPQH
TRBJ2-2 TRBD2 TRBV11-2 AVSLVTLAGTGELF
TRBJ2-5 TRBD1 TRBV12-5 ASDLDAGTEETQY
TRBJ2-5 NA TRBV11-1 ASSAPLEVMKDFQETQY
TRBJ2-1 NA TRBV7-9 TSWRDNEQF
TRBJ2-1 NA TRBV9 ASSVQGEDEQF
TRBJ2-2 TRBD1 TRBV11-1 ASSIQGQGRTRELF
TRBJ2-7 NA TRBV29-1 SVDRSSESGEQY
TRBJ2-7 NA TRBV28 ASRDVGSSCEPY
TRBJ2-1 NA TRBV5-6 VSSLAGTARQFVNEQF
TRBJ2-2 NA TRBV19 ASSPLLNTGELF
TRBJ1-1 TRBD1 TRBV10-3 AISDDRATEAL
TRBJ2-7 TRBD2 TRBV6-5 ASRWEGLAYKQY
TRBJ2-5 NA TRBV11-2 ASSLVSGDCRQETQY
TRBJ2-2 NA TRBV12-3/TRBV12-4 ASSIKRLGTGELF
TRBJ2-7 TRBD2 TRBV29-1 SVEVLAGGHYEQY
TRBJ2-2 NA TRBV4-2 ASSSRTGELF
TRBJ2-7 TRBD2 TRBV4-2 ASSQDVASGRVPYEQY
TRBJ2-6 NA TRBV4-1 ANSQETGTGANVLT